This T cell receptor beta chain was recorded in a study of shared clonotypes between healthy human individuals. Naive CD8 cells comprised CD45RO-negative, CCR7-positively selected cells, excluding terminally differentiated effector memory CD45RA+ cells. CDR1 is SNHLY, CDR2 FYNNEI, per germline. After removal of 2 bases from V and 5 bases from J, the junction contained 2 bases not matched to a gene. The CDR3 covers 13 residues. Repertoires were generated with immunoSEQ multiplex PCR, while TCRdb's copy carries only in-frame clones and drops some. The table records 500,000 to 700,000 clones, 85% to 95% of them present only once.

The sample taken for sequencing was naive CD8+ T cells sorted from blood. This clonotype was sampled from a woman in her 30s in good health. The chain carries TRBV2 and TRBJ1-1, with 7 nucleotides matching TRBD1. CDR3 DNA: TGTGCCAGCAGTGAATGGGACAGAACTGAAGCTTTCTTT. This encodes CASSEWDRTEAFF.